The T cell receptor beta chain described here comes from a study of blood T cell repertoires in COVID-19. The germline V gene encodes CDR1 MNHEY and CDR2 SVGAGI. The CDR3 length is 14 residues. The V end was cut by 6 bases, the J end by 4 bases, with 13 bases between. Some clones are missing from TCRdb's copy, which holds only in-frame ones; the method was immunoSEQ multiplex PCR. This table holds fewer than 450,000 clones, approximately 88% found once. This sequence was found in a middle-aged woman with acute COVID-19. The chain uses TRBV6-5 and TRBJ1-3; D not resolved. The sample taken for sequencing was PBMCs or T cells enriched from blood (not recorded which). The CDR3 protein is CASSLDKEGNTIYF. The DNA of the CDR3 is TGTGCCAGCAGCCTCGACAAAGAGGGAAACACCATATATTTT.